This T cell receptor (beta chain) originates from a study of blood T cell repertoires in COVID-19. As for the study in general: The analysed material was cDNA or gDNA that came from T cells, B-cell-depleted T cells, or PBMCs.

The V gene end was trimmed by 4 bases and the J gene end by 2 bases; junction bases not matched to a gene: 4. Germline CDR1 SGHNT, CDR2 YYREEE (reference sequence). The CDR3 extends over 15 amino acids. Original analysis: Reference gene primer amplification gave nucleated cell count estimates. TCRdb keeps only in-frame clones here, not all; method: immunoSEQ multiplex PCR. That table is the source of V, J and clone size, and D and trimming were worked out from the DNA. The data show about 170,000 clones, approximately 86% seen once. The V gene is TRBV5-4, the J gene TRBJ2-1; 9 positions match TRBD1. The receptor was isolated from a woman older than 75 with COVID-19, enrolled during active disease. The sequencing sample was made of peripheral blood. In DNA, the CDR3 is TGTGCCAGCAGCCCGGGACAGGGCACCTACAATGAGCAGTTCTTC. It yields the protein CASSPGQGTYNEQFF. The full variable domain, in which reference TRBV5-4 and TRBJ2-1 provide the parts outside the CDR3, is ETGVTQSPTHLIKTRGQQVTLRCSSQSGHNTVSWYQQALGQGPQFIFQYYREEENGRGNFPPRFSGLQFPNYSSELNVNALELDDSALYLCASSPGQGTYNEQFFGPGTRLTVL.